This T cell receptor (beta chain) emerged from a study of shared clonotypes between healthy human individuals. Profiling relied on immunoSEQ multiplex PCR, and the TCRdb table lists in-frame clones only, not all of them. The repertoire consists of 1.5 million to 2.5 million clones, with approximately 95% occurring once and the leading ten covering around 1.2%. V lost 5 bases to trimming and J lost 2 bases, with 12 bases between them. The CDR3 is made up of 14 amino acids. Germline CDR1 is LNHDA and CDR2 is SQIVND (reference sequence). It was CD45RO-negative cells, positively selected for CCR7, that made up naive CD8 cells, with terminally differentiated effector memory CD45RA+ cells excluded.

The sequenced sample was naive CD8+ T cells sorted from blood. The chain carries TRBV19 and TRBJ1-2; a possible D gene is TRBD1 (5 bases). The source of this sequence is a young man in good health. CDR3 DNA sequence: TGTGCCAGTAGTCTATCAGGGTTAAACTATGGCTACACCTTC. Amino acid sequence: CASSLSGLNYGYTF. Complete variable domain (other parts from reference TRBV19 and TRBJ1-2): DGGITQSPKYLFRKEGQNVTLSCEQNLNHDAMYWYRQDPGQGLRLIYYSQIVNDFQKGDIAEGYSVSREKKESFPLTVTSAQKNPTAFYLCASSLSGLNYGYTFGSGTRLTVV.